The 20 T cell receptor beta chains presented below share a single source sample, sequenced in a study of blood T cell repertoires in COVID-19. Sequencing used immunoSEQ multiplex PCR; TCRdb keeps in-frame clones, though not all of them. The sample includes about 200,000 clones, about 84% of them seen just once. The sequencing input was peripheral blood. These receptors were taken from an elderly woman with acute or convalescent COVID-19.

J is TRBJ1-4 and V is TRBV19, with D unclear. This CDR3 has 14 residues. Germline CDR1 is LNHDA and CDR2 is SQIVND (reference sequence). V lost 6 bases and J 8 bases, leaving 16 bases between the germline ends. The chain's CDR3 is CASRGNLGGEKLFF. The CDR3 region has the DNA TGTGCCAGTAGGGGCAATTTAGGCGGGGAAAAACTGTTTTTT.

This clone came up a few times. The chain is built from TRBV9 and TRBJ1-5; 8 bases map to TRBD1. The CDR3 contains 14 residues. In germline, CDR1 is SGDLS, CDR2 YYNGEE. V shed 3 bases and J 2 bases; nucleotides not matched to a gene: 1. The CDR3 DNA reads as TGTGCCAGCAGCGAACAGGGGGGCAATCAGCCCCAGCATTTT. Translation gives CASSEQGGNQPQHF.

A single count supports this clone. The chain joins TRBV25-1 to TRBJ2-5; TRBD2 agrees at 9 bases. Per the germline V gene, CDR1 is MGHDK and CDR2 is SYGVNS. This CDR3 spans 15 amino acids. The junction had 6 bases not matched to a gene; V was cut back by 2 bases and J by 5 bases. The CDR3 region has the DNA TGTGCCAGCAGTGAACTAGCGGGGTTGGAGGAGACCCAGTACTTC. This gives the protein CASSELAGLEETQYF.

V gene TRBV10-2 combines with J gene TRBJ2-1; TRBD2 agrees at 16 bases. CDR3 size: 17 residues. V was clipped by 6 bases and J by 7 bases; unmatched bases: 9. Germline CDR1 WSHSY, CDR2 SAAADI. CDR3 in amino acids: CASSEGTSGGVVNEQFF. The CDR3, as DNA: TGCGCCAGCAGCGAGGGGACTAGCGGGGGGGTCGTAAATGAGCAGTTCTTC.

This chain's CDR3 is CASSRSGIGSGANVLTF. The CDR3 bases are TGTGCCAGCAGTCGTTCAGGGATTGGCTCTGGGGCCAACGTCCTGACTTTC. This chain joins TRBV6-2 or TRBV6-3 and TRBJ2-6; D might be TRBD1 (5 bases). The CDR3 sequence is 17 residues long. Trimming stripped 5 bases from V and 0 bases from J, with 14 bases between. Germline V gene data show CDR1 as MNHEY and CDR2 as SVGEGT.

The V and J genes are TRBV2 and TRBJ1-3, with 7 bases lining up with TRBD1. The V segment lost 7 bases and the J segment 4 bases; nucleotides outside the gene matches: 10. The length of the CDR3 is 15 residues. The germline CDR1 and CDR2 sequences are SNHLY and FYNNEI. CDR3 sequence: CASMTGQVWGNTIYF. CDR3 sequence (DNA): TGTGCCAGCATGACCGGACAGGTCTGGGGAAACACCATATATTTT.

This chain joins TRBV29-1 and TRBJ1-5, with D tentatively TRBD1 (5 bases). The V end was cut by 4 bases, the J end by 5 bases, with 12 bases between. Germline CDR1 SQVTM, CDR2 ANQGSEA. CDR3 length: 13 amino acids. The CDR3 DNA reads TGCAGCGTTGCTCGGGGACTTGATCAGCCCCAGCATTTT. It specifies CSVARGLDQPQHF.

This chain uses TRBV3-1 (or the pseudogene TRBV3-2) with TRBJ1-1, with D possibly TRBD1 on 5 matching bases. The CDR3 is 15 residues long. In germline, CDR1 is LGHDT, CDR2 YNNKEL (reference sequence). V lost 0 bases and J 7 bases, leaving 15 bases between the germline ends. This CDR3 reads CASSQDLSPTDEAFF. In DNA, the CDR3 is TGTGCCAGCAGCCAAGATTTGTCCCCGACAGATGAAGCTTTCTTT.

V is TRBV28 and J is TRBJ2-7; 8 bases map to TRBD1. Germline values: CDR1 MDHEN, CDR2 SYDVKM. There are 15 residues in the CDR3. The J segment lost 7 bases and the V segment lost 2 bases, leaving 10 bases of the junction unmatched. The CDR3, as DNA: TGTGCCAGCAGTTTACACCCCCAGGGGGCGCAAGAGCAGTACTTC. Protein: CASSLHPQGAQEQYF. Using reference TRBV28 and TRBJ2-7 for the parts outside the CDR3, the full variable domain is DVKVTQSSRYLVKRTGEKVFLECVQDMDHENMFWYRQDPGLGLRLIYFSYDVKMKEKGDIPEGYSVSREKKERFSLILESASTNQTSMYLCASSLHPQGAQEQYFGPGTRLTVT.

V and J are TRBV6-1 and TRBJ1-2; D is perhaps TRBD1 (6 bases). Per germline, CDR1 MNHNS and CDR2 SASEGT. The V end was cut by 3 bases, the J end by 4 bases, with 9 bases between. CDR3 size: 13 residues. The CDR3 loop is CASSDRTVYGYTF. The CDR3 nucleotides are TGTGCCAGCAGTGACCGGACAGTCTATGGCTACACCTTC.

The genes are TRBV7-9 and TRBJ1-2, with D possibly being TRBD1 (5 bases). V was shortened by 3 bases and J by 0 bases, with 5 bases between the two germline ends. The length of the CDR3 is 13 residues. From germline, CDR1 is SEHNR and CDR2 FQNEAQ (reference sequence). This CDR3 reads CASSLTANYGYTF. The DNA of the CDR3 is TGTGCCAGCAGCTTGACAGCTAACTATGGCTACACCTTC.

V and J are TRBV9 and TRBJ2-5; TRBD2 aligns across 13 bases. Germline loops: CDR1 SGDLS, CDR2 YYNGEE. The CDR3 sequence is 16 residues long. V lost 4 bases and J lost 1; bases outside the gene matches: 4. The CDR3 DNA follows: TGTGCCAGCAGCCCCGGACTAGCGGGGGTCCAAGAGACCCAGTACTTC. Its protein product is CASSPGLAGVQETQYF.

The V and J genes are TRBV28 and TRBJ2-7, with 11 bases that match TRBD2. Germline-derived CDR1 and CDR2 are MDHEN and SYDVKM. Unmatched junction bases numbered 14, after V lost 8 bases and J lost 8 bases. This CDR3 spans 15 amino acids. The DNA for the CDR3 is TGTGCCAGCGTCCCCCAACTAGCGGGAGCGTCGCAGCAGTACTTC. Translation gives CASVPQLAGASQQYF.

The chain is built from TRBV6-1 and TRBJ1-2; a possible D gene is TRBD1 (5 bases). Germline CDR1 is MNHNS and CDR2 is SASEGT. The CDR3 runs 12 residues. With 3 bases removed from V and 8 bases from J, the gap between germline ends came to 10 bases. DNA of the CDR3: TGTGCCAGCAGTGACGGGGGATGGGGCTACACCTTC. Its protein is CASSDGGWGYTF.

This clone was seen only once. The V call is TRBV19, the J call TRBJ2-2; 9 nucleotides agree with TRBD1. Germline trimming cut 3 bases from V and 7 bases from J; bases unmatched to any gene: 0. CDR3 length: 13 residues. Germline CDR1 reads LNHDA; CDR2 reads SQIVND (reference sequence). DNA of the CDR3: TGTGCCAGTAGTATGGGACAGGGCGGGGAGCTGTTTTTT. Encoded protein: CASSMGQGGELFF.

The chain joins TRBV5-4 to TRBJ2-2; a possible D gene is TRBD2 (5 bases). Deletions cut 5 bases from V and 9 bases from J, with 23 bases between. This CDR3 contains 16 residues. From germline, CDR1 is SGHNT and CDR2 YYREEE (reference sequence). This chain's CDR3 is CASRDGRLGVDRELFF. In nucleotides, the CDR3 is TGTGCCAGCAGGGACGGACGGCTGGGAGTTGACCGGGAGCTGTTTTTT.

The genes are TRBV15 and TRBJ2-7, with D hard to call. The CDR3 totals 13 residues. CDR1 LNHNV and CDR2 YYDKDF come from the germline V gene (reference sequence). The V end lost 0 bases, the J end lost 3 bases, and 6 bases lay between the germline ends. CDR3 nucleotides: TGTGCCACCAGCAGAGATCTCTACTACGAGCAGTACTTC. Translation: CATSRDLYYEQYF.

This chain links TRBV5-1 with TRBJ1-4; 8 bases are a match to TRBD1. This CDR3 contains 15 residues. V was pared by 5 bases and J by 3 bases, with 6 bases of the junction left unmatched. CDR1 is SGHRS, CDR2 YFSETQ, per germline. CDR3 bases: TGCGCCAGCAGGGCACAGGGGGAAGCTAATGAAAAACTGTTTTTT. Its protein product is CASRAQGEANEKLFF. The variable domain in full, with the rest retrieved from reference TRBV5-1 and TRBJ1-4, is KAGVTQTPRYLIKTRGQQVTLSCSPISGHRSVSWYQQTPGQGLQFLFEYFSETQRNKGNFPGRFSGRQFSNSRSEMNVSTLELGDSALYLCASRAQGEANEKLFFGSGTQLSVL.

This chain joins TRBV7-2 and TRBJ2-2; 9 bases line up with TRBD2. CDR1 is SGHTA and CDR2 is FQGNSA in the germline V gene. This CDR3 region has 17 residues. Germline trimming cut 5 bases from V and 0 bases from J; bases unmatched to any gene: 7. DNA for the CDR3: TGTGCCAGCAGCGGCCCAGCGGGGGGAGCGAACACCGGGGAGCTGTTTTTT. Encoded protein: CASSGPAGGANTGELFF. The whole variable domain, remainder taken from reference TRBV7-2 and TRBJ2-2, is GAGVSQSPSNKVTEKGKDVELRCDPISGHTALYWYRQSLGQGLEFLIYFQGNSAPDKSGLPSDRFSAERTGGSVSTLTIQRTQQEDSAVYLCASSGPAGGANTGELFFGEGSRLTVL.

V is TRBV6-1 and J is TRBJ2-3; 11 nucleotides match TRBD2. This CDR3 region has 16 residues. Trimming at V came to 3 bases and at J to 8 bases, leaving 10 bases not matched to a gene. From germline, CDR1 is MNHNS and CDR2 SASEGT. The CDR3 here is CASSDQASGRIATQYF. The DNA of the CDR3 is TGTGCCAGCAGTGATCAAGCTAGCGGGAGGATTGCTACGCAGTATTTT.